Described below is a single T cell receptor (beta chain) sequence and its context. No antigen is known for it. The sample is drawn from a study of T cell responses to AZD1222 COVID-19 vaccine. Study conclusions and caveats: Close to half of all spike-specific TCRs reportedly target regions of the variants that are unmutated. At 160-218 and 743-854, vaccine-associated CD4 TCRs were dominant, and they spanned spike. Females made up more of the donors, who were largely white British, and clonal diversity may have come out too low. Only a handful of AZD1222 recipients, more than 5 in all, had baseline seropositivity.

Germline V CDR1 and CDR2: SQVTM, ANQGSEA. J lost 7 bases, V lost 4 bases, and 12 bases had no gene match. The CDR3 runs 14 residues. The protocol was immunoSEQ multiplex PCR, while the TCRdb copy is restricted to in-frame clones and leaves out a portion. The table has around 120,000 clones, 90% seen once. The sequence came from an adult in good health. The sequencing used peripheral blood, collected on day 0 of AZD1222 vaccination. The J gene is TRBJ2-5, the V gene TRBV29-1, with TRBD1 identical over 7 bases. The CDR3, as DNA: TGCAGCGTTGTTCCCGGACAGGCCCCGGCGACCCAGTACTTC. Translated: CSVVPGQAPATQYF.